The clone carrying this T cell receptor beta chain was detected a few times. Its antigen is currently unknown. Patients were excluded for uncontrolled infection, other autoimmune disease, pregnancy or lactation. Regions amplified from RNA transcripts were the TCR beta CDR3 regions. Using the HTBI primer set, a first-round RT-PCR was run on the TCR CDR3. A single record per CDR3 protein comes from TCRdb applying MiXCR to the multiplex PCR reads. The sample lists fewer than 650,000 distinct CDR3 sequences; over 45% were seen once. The data stem from a study of T cells in Graves' hyperthyroidism and ophthalmopathy. Notes on the study in general: Researchers found most expanded thyroid clonotypes above 0.001 in blood as well. Ophthalmopathy and stable hyperthyroidism were separated by a 13 V-J model.

Germline values: CDR1 SGHNT, CDR2 YYREEE (reference sequence). The CDR3 has 14 residues. Trimming took 4 bases from V and 3 from J; bases not matched to a gene: 4. The TCR was taken from an adult woman with Graves' disease, either hyperthyroidism or ophthalmopathy (not recorded which). Sequenced input: peripheral blood or thyroid tissue (not recorded which). The chain carries TRBV5-4 and TRBJ1-1, with 9 bases aligning to TRBD1. The CDR3 DNA reads as TGTGCCAGCAGCCGACAGGGGGGACACACTGAAGCTTTCTTT. Its protein is CASSRQGGHTEAFF.